The entry below gives a single T cell receptor (beta chain) sequence along with its context. This record comes from a study of cytomegalovirus exposure and HLA in healthy donors. Overall study context: The study placed 70% to 90% of its 398 genotyped donors in the Caucasian-associated ancestry cluster.

The V gene's germline CDR1 is SGHRS and CDR2 YFSETQ. The CDR3 has 13 residues. The PCR contained 60 Vbeta and 13 Jbeta primers. Generated by immunoSEQ multiplex PCR, the TCRdb table keeps only in-frame clones and is missing some. The sample records approximately 150,000 clones, roughly four fifths being singletons. Sequenced input: PBMCs. V gene TRBV5-1 combines with J gene TRBJ2-5; TRBD1 agrees at 8 bases. The J call is in doubt because the DNA end fits TRBJ2-7 better. This receptor was taken from a female donor in good health and CMV-seronegative. This chain's CDR3 is CASMGQDTYEQYF. DNA of the CDR3: TGCGCCAGCATGGGACAGGACACCTACGAGCAGTACTTC.